This T cell receptor beta chain was identified in a study of blood T cell repertoires in COVID-19. About the research overall: PBMCs, B-cell-depleted T cells, or T cells provided the cDNA or gDNA that made up the material.

Method: immunoSEQ multiplex PCR; TCRdb's copy keeps in-frame clones and lacks some. The data hold 150,000 to 160,000 clones, with roughly nine tenths observed a single time. The receptor comes from a man aged 45 to 65 with acute or convalescent COVID-19. What was sequenced was peripheral blood.

CDR3 nucleotides: TGTGCCAGTGCGGCCCTCGGTGAGGGCTACACCTTC. Amino acid sequence: CASAALGEGYTF. V and J are TRBV19 and TRBJ1-2; D not certain. Germline V lookup: CDR1 LNHDA, CDR2 SQIVND (reference sequence). The CDR3 totals 12 residues. V gave up 8 bases and J gave up 8 bases, with 15 bases separating them.